The rows below give T cell receptor beta chains drawn from one sample of a study of cytomegalovirus exposure and HLA in healthy donors. The assay was immunoSEQ multiplex PCR, and TCRdb's table has in-frame clones only and misses some. This table has 130,000 to 150,000 clones, over 80% appearing once. Material for sequencing was PBMCs. The receptors derive from a woman aged 25 to 39 in good health and CMV-seronegative. CDR3s include the opening cysteine and the closing phenylalanine or tryptophan. Fields, in order: V gene, CDR3 protein.

V: TRBV5-6
CDR3: CASSLRTDPSYEQYF

V: TRBV5-4
CDR3: CASSFTSRFGDEQFF

V: TRBV2
CDR3: CASSAVQATTGELFF

V: TRBV18
CDR3: CASSPPAIGGYEQYF

V: TRBV7-2
CDR3: CASSLAGTGYGYTF

V: TRBV7-2
CDR3: CASSSGLAGAYEQYF

V: TRBV13
CDR3: CASSLGLGVGNIQYF

V: TRBV6-1
CDR3: CASSSVGNSAQYF

V: TRBV5-6
CDR3: CASSLVSRYEQYF

V: TRBV4-1
CDR3: CASSQLRSSAYNEQFF

V: TRBV19
CDR3: CASSSPPGTSGLLEQYF